A selection of T cell receptor beta chains follows, all from one sample in a study of T cell changes during pregnancy in multiple sclerosis. Repertoires were generated with immunoSEQ multiplex PCR, while TCRdb's copy carries only in-frame clones and drops some. Found here are around 110,000 clones, around 90% of them singletons; the top ten hold approximately 1.5%. The specimen comprised peripheral blood, sampled in the third trimester of pregnancy. Every receptor here comes from a female donor with multiple sclerosis, enrolled in a pregnancy study. CDR3s include the opening cysteine and the closing phenylalanine or tryptophan. The D gene is left open where the match is weak. Clone size is given for some rows only: seen once, a few or many times, or a class if the clone is expanded.

D gene	clone size	J gene	V gene	CDR3 protein	CDR3 DNA
NA	NA	TRBJ1-2	TRBV2	CASIKAGGGIGGYTF	TGTGCCAGCATTAAGGCGGGGGGCGGAATAGGGGGCTACACCTTC
TRBD1	NA	TRBJ1-1	TRBV5-1	CASSLRQGLGTEAFF	TGCGCCAGCAGCTTGAGACAGGGGTTAGGCACTGAAGCTTTCTTT
TRBD2	NA	TRBJ2-7	TRBV9	CASSVGTSGYYEQYF	TGTGCCAGCAGCGTAGGGACTAGCGGATACTACGAGCAGTACTTC
NA	NA	TRBJ1-1	TRBV5-5	CASTSTGDSAFF	TGTGCCAGCACCTCTACGGGAGATTCGGCTTTCTTT
NA	NA	TRBJ2-1	TRBV19	CASSLFSGGNEQFF	TGTGCCAGTTCCCTGTTCTCAGGAGGCAATGAGCAGTTCTTC
NA	NA	TRBJ1-3	TRBV7-2	CASSLGLFSGNTIYF	TGTGCCAGCAGCTTAGGCCTATTCTCTGGAAACACCATATATTTT
TRBD2	once	TRBJ2-7	TRBV7-9	CASSALAGGDEQYF	TGTGCCAGCAGCGCACTAGCGGGAGGAGACGAGCAGTACTTC
NA	NA	TRBJ2-1	TRBV11-2	CASSLSSSYNEQFF	TGTGCCAGCAGCTTGTCGAGCTCCTACAATGAGCAGTTCTTC
NA	once	TRBJ1-2	TRBV30	CAWSGRVSSSYTF	TGTGCCTGGAGTGGCCGGGTCTCTAGTTCCTACACCTTC
TRBD1	NA	TRBJ1-2	TRBV18	CASSPPSGTGAKNYGYTF	TGTGCCAGCTCACCACCGTCCGGGACAGGGGCAAAAAACTATGGCTACACCTTC
NA	NA	TRBJ1-5	TRBV19	CASMGGLSNQPQHF	TGTGCCAGTATGGGGGGGTTGAGCAATCAGCCCCAGCATTTT
TRBD2	NA	TRBJ2-3	TRBV10-3	CAISDASGRSSTDTQYF	TGTGCCATCAGTGACGCTAGCGGGAGATCCAGCACAGATACGCAGTATTTT
TRBD1	NA	TRBJ1-1	TRBV15	CATSRGKGQAPNTEAFF	TGTGCCACCAGCAGAGGAAAGGGACAGGCGCCTAACACTGAAGCTTTCTTT
TRBD2	NA	TRBJ2-7	TRBV11-3	CASSPGLGASYEQYF	TGTGCCAGCAGCCCGGGACTAGGGGCCTCCTACGAGCAGTACTTC
NA	NA	TRBJ1-1	TRBV14	CASRLTLNTEAFF	TGTGCCAGCAGGCTGACACTGAACACTGAAGCTTTCTTT
NA	NA	TRBJ2-7	TRBV11-2	CASSLEARRVDEQYF	TGTGCCAGCAGCTTAGAAGCCCGCAGGGTAGACGAGCAGTACTTC
TRBD2	NA	TRBJ2-3	TRBV6-4	CASSGRTSGSRDTQYF	TGTGCCAGCAGTGGAAGGACTAGCGGGAGTCGGGATACGCAGTATTTT
TRBD2	NA	TRBJ2-5	TRBV7-9	CASSLGGGRGETQYF	TGTGCCAGCAGCTTAGGGGGAGGGAGGGGTGAGACCCAGTACTTC
TRBD2	NA	TRBJ2-3	TRBV19	CASSVLLAGGDTQYF	TGTGCCAGTAGTGTACTACTAGCGGGAGGGGATACGCAGTATTTT
NA	NA	TRBJ2-1	TRBV4-2	CASSQLNRGLNNEQFF	TGTGCCAGCAGCCAATTGAATAGGGGACTCAACAATGAGCAGTTCTTC
NA	NA	TRBJ1-4	TRBV30	CAFIMTDGTNEKLFF	TGTGCCTTTATAATGACTGACGGGACTAATGAAAAACTGTTTTTT
TRBD1	NA	TRBJ2-3	TRBV18	CASSSGQESTDTQYF	TGTGCCAGCTCATCGGGACAGGAGAGCACAGATACGCAGTATTTT
NA	NA	TRBJ2-7	TRBV4-1	CASSQVWAAPGEQYF	TGCGCCAGCAGCCAAGTTTGGGCGGCCCCGGGGGAGCAGTACTTC
NA	NA	TRBJ1-3	TRBV9	CASSGTGDGNTIYF	TGTGCCAGCAGCGGCACGGGAGACGGAAACACCATATATTTT
NA	NA	TRBJ2-7	TRBV2	CAGGYSSYEQYF	TGTGCCGGGGGGTACAGCTCCTACGAGCAGTACTTC
NA	NA	TRBJ2-5	TRBV6-1	CASSEGGGGGETQYF	TGTGCCAGCAGTGAAGGGGGAGGGGGTGGAGAGACCCAGTACTTC
NA	NA	TRBJ2-7	TRBV4-1	CASSQDGAGYYEQYF	TGCGCCAGCAGCCAAGATGGGGCAGGCTACTACGAGCAGTACTTC
NA	NA	TRBJ1-1	TRBV7-2	CASSLVLGPVEAFF	TGTGCCAGCAGCTTAGTATTGGGGCCGGTTGAAGCTTTCTTT
TRBD1	NA	TRBJ2-2	TRBV19	CASSFLGQGASRTGELFF	TGTGCCAGTAGTTTTCTGGGACAGGGGGCGAGTCGAACCGGGGAGCTGTTTTTT
TRBD2	NA	TRBJ2-3	TRBV2	CASRERLAADTQYF	TGTGCCAGCAGGGAGCGACTAGCTGCTGATACGCAGTATTTT
TRBD1	NA	TRBJ1-2	TRBV6-6	CASSYRDRDPRGYTF	TGTGCCAGCAGTTACAGGGACAGGGACCCTAGAGGCTACACCTTC
TRBD1	NA	TRBJ1-5	TRBV19	CASTDRGGNQPQHF	TGTGCCAGTACCGACAGGGGTGGCAATCAGCCCCAGCATTTT
NA	NA	TRBJ1-1	TRBV18	CASSPEGVHTEAFF	TGTGCCAGCTCACCGGAAGGGGTTCACACTGAAGCTTTCTTT
NA	few	TRBJ1-6	TRBV11-2	CASSFGVVSSPLHF	TGTGCCAGCAGCTTCGGAGTTGTCAGTTCACCCCTCCACTTT
TRBD2	NA	TRBJ2-1	TRBV6-6	CASSYPSSGGHNEQFF	TGTGCCAGCAGTTACCCCTCTAGCGGGGGCCACAATGAGCAGTTCTTC
NA	NA	TRBJ2-1	TRBV11-3	CASSLDYGSNEQFF	TGTGCCAGCAGCTTAGATTACGGGTCCAATGAGCAGTTCTTC
NA	NA	TRBJ2-3	TRBV5-1	CASSLVAVTDTQYF	TGCGCCAGCAGCTTGGTAGCGGTTACAGATACGCAGTATTTT
TRBD2	once	TRBJ2-1	TRBV6-1	CASSESQWGGRGNEQFF	TGTGCCAGCAGTGAATCCCAATGGGGCGGGAGGGGCAATGAGCAGTTCTTC
TRBD1	few	TRBJ1-5	TRBV7-9	CASANDRGSGQPQHF	TGTGCCAGCGCAAACGACAGGGGTTCGGGACAGCCCCAGCATTTT
TRBD1	NA	TRBJ1-5	TRBV28	CASSLDRGDNQPQHF	TGTGCCAGCAGTTTAGACAGGGGAGACAATCAGCCCCAGCATTTT
NA	NA	TRBJ1-1	TRBV30	CAWTRTSGAEAFF	TGTGCCTGGACTCGCACGAGCGGGGCTGAAGCTTTCTTT
TRBD1	NA	TRBJ1-2	TRBV19	CASSFLPGTGDGYTF	TGTGCCAGTAGTTTTCTCCCCGGGACAGGGGATGGCTACACCTTC
NA	NA	TRBJ2-1	TRBV6-4	CASSVSPQGEQFF	TGTGCCAGCAGCGTGTCCCCCCAGGGTGAGCAGTTCTTC
NA	NA	TRBJ2-7	TRBV18	CASSPKGGSSEQYF	TGTGCCAGCTCACCTAAAGGAGGGAGTAGCGAGCAGTACTTC
NA	once	TRBJ1-1	TRBV19	CASSIDDGGSTEAFF	TGTGCCAGTAGTATAGATGACGGGGGAAGCACTGAAGCTTTCTTT
TRBD1	NA	TRBJ1-2	TRBV6-5	CASSRTGANNYGYTF	TGTGCCAGCAGTAGGACAGGGGCAAATAACTATGGCTACACCTTC
NA	once	TRBJ2-7	TRBV2	CASSAQEQYF	TGTGCCAGCTCCGCCCAGGAGCAGTACTTC
NA	once	TRBJ1-5	TRBV30	CAWSLGAFSNQPQHF	TGTGCCTGGAGTCTAGGGGCATTTAGCAATCAGCCCCAGCATTTT
NA	NA	TRBJ2-3	TRBV5-1	CASSLGRGTDTQYF	TGCGCCAGCAGCTTGGGCCGAGGGACAGATACGCAGTATTTT
NA	NA	TRBJ1-2	TRBV18	CASSPQGNGYTF	TGTGCCAGCTCCCCTCAGGGGAACGGCTACACCTTC
NA	NA	TRBJ2-1	TRBV28	CASKGGVYNEQFF	TGTGCCAGCAAGGGCGGGGTCTACAATGAGCAGTTCTTC
NA	NA	TRBJ2-2	TRBV7-3	CASSLTAGELFF	TGTGCCAGCAGCTTAACCGCCGGGGAGCTGTTTTTT
NA	once	TRBJ2-5	TRBV13	CASSSTGQETQYF	TGTGCCAGCAGCTCGACAGGACAAGAGACCCAGTACTTC
TRBD2	NA	TRBJ2-1	TRBV5-4	CASSPLGGDNEQFF	TGTGCCAGCAGCCCCCTTGGGGGGGACAATGAGCAGTTCTTC
TRBD2	NA	TRBJ2-1	TRBV28	CASSAAGGHNEQFF	TGTGCCAGCAGTGCCGCGGGAGGACACAATGAGCAGTTCTTC
NA	NA	TRBJ2-7	TRBV30	CAWSTYSQSYEQYF	TGTGCCTGGAGCACCTACAGCCAGTCCTACGAGCAGTACTTC
NA	once	TRBJ2-1	TRBV11-2	CASSLGRLSYNEQFF	TGTGCCAGCAGCTTAGGCAGGCTATCCTACAATGAGCAGTTCTTC
TRBD1	once	TRBJ1-1	TRBV6-5	CASSYETGFYTEAFF	TGTGCCAGCAGCTACGAGACAGGGTTTTACACTGAAGCTTTCTTT
TRBD1	NA	TRBJ1-3	TRBV19	CASSKAGQAFSGNTIYF	TGTGCCAGTAGTAAGGCGGGACAGGCGTTCTCTGGAAACACCATATATTTT
TRBD1	NA	TRBJ1-2	TRBV4-1	CASSQTGATNYGYTF	TGCGCCAGCAGCCAAACAGGGGCCACTAACTATGGCTACACCTTC